This T cell receptor beta chain was captured in a study of shared clonotypes between healthy human individuals. General study findings and limits: Rarefaction showed sorted-subset sequencing was incomplete despite large depth.

Researchers partitioned CD4+ cells into CD45RA+ naive and CD45RA-negative memory subsets. Concerning this clone: What it binds is not known.

The CDR3 has 12 residues. Per germline, CDR1 MNHNS and CDR2 SASEGT. The V gene end was trimmed by 6 bases and the J gene end by 3 bases; junction bases not matched to a gene: 1. In replicate PCRs of sorted subsets, around 0.2 ug DNA, 29,000 or so T cell genomes, was used. Some clones are missing from TCRdb's copy, which holds only in-frame ones; the method was immunoSEQ multiplex PCR. The sample lists roughly 530,000 clones; 95% to 97% were seen once. This TCR was recovered from a woman aged 25 to 39 in good health. What was sequenced was naive CD4+ T cells sorted from blood. Subset indicated: CD45RA+ positively selected. V and J are TRBV6-1 and TRBJ1-2, with TRBD1 identical over 7 bases. The DNA of the CDR3 is TGTGCCAGCAGCGGGACAGACTATGGCTACACCTTC. It specifies CASSGTDYGYTF.